A single sample gave rise to the 27 T cell receptor beta chains below, sequenced in a study of T cells after yellow fever vaccination. TCRdb ran MiXCR on the 5' RACE reads and lists one entry per CDR3 protein. The profile shows around 550,000 distinct CDR3 sequences, over 15% of them singletons. The source material was PBMCs, sampled 15 days after the yellow fever booster vaccination. Receptors originate from a man aged 25 to 40 who received the YFV17D yellow fever vaccine.

Only a few counts were recorded for this clonotype. V and J are TRBV28 and TRBJ2-7; D is possibly TRBD1 (7 bases). The CDR3 has 14 residues. Per the germline V gene, CDR1 is MDHEN and CDR2 is SYDVKM. The V end was cut by 8 bases, the J end by 1 base, with 15 bases between. The CDR3, as DNA: TGTGCCAGCCGCGTTGCGGGACAGTCCTACGAGCAGTACTTC. Translation gives CASRVAGQSYEQYF.

This clonotype was picked up a small number of times. The chain carries TRBV19 and TRBJ1-6; a possible D gene is TRBD1 (5 bases). The germline V gene has CDR1 LNHDA and CDR2 SQIVND (reference sequence). This CDR3 spans 14 amino acids. Trimming cost V 9 bases and J 6 bases, with 15 bases left between them. The DNA for the CDR3 is TGTGCCAGCCAACCCCAAGGGGTTAATTCACCCCTCCACTTT. Translating it yields CASQPQGVNSPLHF.

The V call is TRBV5-1, the J call TRBJ2-1, with D possibly TRBD2 on 6 matching bases. The CDR3 runs 14 residues. Germline values: CDR1 SGHRS, CDR2 YFSETQ. The V and J ends lost 4 bases and 2 bases respectively, with 10 bases between them. CDR3 bases: TGCGCCAGCAGCCCGGGAGAACCCTACAATGAGCAGTTCTTC. Translating it yields CASSPGEPYNEQFF.

This clonotype was detected a few times. J is TRBJ2-7 and V is TRBV9, with D possibly matching TRBD1 (7 bases). The CDR3 has 15 residues. Germline CDR1 is SGDLS and CDR2 is YYNGEE. V lost 4 bases and J 1 base, leaving 15 bases between the germline ends. The CDR3 bases are TGTGCCAGCAGCTACGGACAGGAGGGTTCCTACGAGCAGTACTTC. The encoded protein is CASSYGQEGSYEQYF.

This clonotype was seen at least ten times. The rearrangement uses TRBV12-3 or TRBV12-4 and TRBJ2-7; D possibly corresponds to TRBD2 (5 bases). V shed 1 base and J shed 7 bases, with 11 bases lying between them. CDR3 length: 13 residues. The CDR3, as DNA: TGTGCCAGCAGTTTAGGGCCGGGATCTGAGCAGTACTTC. Encoded protein: CASSLGPGSEQYF.

This chain links TRBV29-1 with TRBJ1-1; unclear D gene. Germline V gives CDR1 SQVTM, CDR2 ANQGSEA. The CDR3 covers 13 residues. The germline V and J ends were trimmed by 4 bases and 1 base, with 10 bases remaining between them. In DNA, the CDR3 is TGCAGCGTTGCGGCCAGGAGGAACACTGAAGCTTTCTTT. Protein sequence: CSVAARRNTEAFF.

The gene calls are TRBV2 and TRBJ2-1; 12 bases fit TRBD2. This CDR3 comprises 18 residues. Trimming took 6 bases from V and 4 from J; bases not matched to a gene: 13. From germline, CDR1 is SNHLY and CDR2 FYNNEI. In nucleotides, the CDR3 is TGTGCCAGCAGCCTACTTCAACCGACTAGCGGGAGATACAATGAGCAGTTCTTC. Translation gives CASSLLQPTSGRYNEQFF.

J is TRBJ2-3 and V is TRBV6-2 or TRBV6-3; 14 nucleotides align to TRBD2. Germline CDR1 is MNHEY and CDR2 is SVGEGT. Trimming took 3 bases from V and 5 from J; bases not matched to a gene: 10. CDR3 length: 18 residues. The CDR3 spells CASSYPTRTSGRLDTQYF. DNA for the CDR3: TGTGCCAGCAGTTATCCCACCCGGACTAGCGGGAGGCTAGATACGCAGTATTTT.

This clonotype came up a few times. This chain joins TRBV6-1 and TRBJ1-4; the D gene is possibly TRBD1 (5 bases). Germline V gene data show CDR1 as MNHNS and CDR2 as SASEGT. V lost 6 bases and J 4 bases, leaving 15 bases between the germline ends. This CDR3 has 15 residues. DNA of the CDR3: TGTGCCAGCAGCCGACCGGGGCAGATTAATGAAAAACTGTTTTTT. Translated: CASSRPGQINEKLFF.

This clonotype was seen ten or more times. V and J are TRBV7-9 and TRBJ2-7; no definite D call. The CDR3 contains 14 residues. Germline CDR1 reads SEHNR; CDR2 reads FQNEAQ (reference sequence). Trimming pared 3 bases from V and 0 bases from J, leaving 9 bases between. In nucleotides, the CDR3 is TGTGCCAGCAGCTTGGTCGGGCGCTCCTACGAGCAGTACTTC. This encodes CASSLVGRSYEQYF.

V and J are TRBV12-3 or TRBV12-4 and TRBJ2-5; D is possibly TRBD2 (6 bases). The CDR3 spans 13 residues. The V end lost 6 bases, the J end lost 7 bases, and 15 bases lay between the germline ends. This chain's CDR3 is CASSLGLKGTQYF. CDR3 bases: TGTGCCAGCAGCTTGGGACTTAAAGGGACCCAGTACTTC.

This rearrangement joins TRBV20-1 to TRBJ2-3; D is unresolved. Trimming stripped 2 bases from V and 6 bases from J, with 12 bases between. Per germline, CDR1 DFQATT and CDR2 SNEGSKA (reference sequence). The CDR3 loop spans 13 amino acids. DNA of the CDR3: TGCAGTGCTAGAACCTCGGTGCCGGATACGCAGTATTTT. This gives the protein CSARTSVPDTQYF.

This chain connects TRBV6-5 to TRBJ1-6; perhaps TRBD1 as D (5 bases). The V end was cut by 2 bases, the J end by 9 bases, with 17 bases between. The CDR3 contains 16 residues. Germline CDR1 MNHEY, CDR2 SVGAGI. The CDR3 coding sequence is TGTGCCAGCAGTTACCTGGGACCGGGGGTGGGTTCACCCCTCCACTTT. Protein: CASSYLGPGVGSPLHF.

The chain has TRBV29-1 and TRBJ2-2; 14 bases are a match to TRBD2. Trimming at V came to 0 bases and at J to 5 bases, leaving 8 bases not matched to a gene. Germline assignment: CDR1 SQVTM and CDR2 ANQGSEA. The CDR3 length is 18 residues. The DNA for the CDR3 is TGCAGCGTTGAAGAGACTAGCGGGAGGGATAAGGGAACCGGGGAGCTGTTTTTT. The encoded protein is CSVEETSGRDKGTGELFF.

The sample holds a few counts of this clonotype. This chain connects TRBV24-1 to TRBJ2-1; D call uncertain. There are 11 residues in the CDR3. Germline V lookup: CDR1 KGHDR, CDR2 SFDVKD. V was clipped by 8 bases and J by 8 bases, with 9 bases between them. CDR3: CATTTVYEQFF. CDR3 nucleotides: TGTGCCACCACTACGGTCTATGAGCAGTTCTTC.

The CDR3 DNA follows: TGCGCCAGCAGCTTTAACGTGGGACAGGGAGAAGATACGCAGTATTTT. Translated: CASSFNVGQGEDTQYF. The rearrangement joins TRBV5-1 to TRBJ2-3; 9 nucleotides agree with TRBD1. CDR1 SGHRS and CDR2 YFSETQ come from the germline V gene. J was trimmed by 5 bases and V by 2 bases; bases with no gene match: 9. The CDR3 is 16 amino acids. Together with reference TRBV5-1 and TRBJ2-3, the CDR3 gives the full variable domain: KAGVTQTPRYLIKTRGQQVTLSCSPISGHRSVSWYQQTPGQGLQFLFEYFSETQRNKGNFPGRFSGRQFSNSRSEMNVSTLELGDSALYLCASSFNVGQGEDTQYFGPGTRLTVL.

The chain recombines TRBV7-9 with TRBJ2-2, with 8 nucleotides matching TRBD1. The CDR3 is 13 residues long. Trimming cost V 8 bases and J 1 base; bases outside gene matches: 0. Germline lookup yields CDR1 SEHNR and CDR2 FQNEAQ (reference sequence). As DNA, the CDR3 is TGTGCCAGCGGGACAGGGAACACCGGGGAGCTGTTTTTT. This gives the protein CASGTGNTGELFF.

This clonotype has a handful of counts. The rearrangement links TRBV7-2 to TRBJ2-7; a weak D match, TRBD1 (7 bases). The germline V gene encodes CDR1 SGHTA and CDR2 FQGNSA. The CDR3 spans 15 residues. The ends were cut back, 6 bases at V and 2 bases at J, with 17 bases in the middle. CDR3 sequence (DNA): TGTGCCAGCAGGGGGGCGGGACAGTCGACCTACGAGCAGTACTTC. It codes for CASRGAGQSTYEQYF.

At least ten counts were recorded for this clonotype. The CDR3 reads CAISPGTEETQYF. The CDR3 nucleotides read TGTGCCATCAGTCCCGGGACAGAAGAGACCCAGTACTTC. V and J are TRBV10-3 and TRBJ2-5, with TRBD1 matching over 7 bases. This CDR3 region has 13 residues. CDR1 is ENHRY and CDR2 is SYGVKD in the germline V gene. The J segment lost 3 bases and the V segment lost 5 bases, leaving 3 bases of the junction unmatched.

This clonotype was seen a handful of times. The chain links TRBV20-1 to TRBJ2-1; maybe TRBD2 (5 bases). Germline V CDR1 and CDR2: DFQATT, SNEGSKA (reference sequence). Trimming cost V 4 bases and J 4 bases, with 17 bases left between them. The CDR3 totals 15 residues. The CDR3 sequence is CSATMRAGPYNEQFF. Written as DNA, the CDR3 is TGCAGTGCTACGATGAGGGCCGGGCCTTACAATGAGCAGTTCTTC.

V gene TRBV4-2 combines with J gene TRBJ2-7, with 13 bases aligning to TRBD2. Germline V CDR1 and CDR2: LGHNA, YNFKEQ. The trim removed 1 base at V and 7 bases at J, leaving 7 bases unmatched. The CDR3 is 16 amino acids. DNA of the CDR3: TGTGCCAGCAGCCAAGTTGGACTAGCGGGAGCTCGGGAGCAGTACTTC. Translation: CASSQVGLAGAREQYF.

The rearrangement uses TRBV20-1 and TRBJ2-1; TRBD2 agrees at 7 bases. The CDR3 sequence is 13 residues long. Germline-derived CDR1 and CDR2 are DFQATT and SNEGSKA (reference sequence). The V and J ends lost 1 base and 9 bases, in that order; junction bases with no gene match: 6. The CDR3 reads CSARVGGGPEQFF. CDR3 in DNA: TGCAGTGCTAGAGTTGGGGGAGGGCCTGAGCAGTTCTTC.

This clonotype was seen a handful of times. V usage is TRBV5-1 and J usage is TRBJ2-1; maybe TRBD2 (6 bases). Trimming took 4 bases from V and 0 from J, leaving 11 bases between them. The CDR3 length is 15 residues. In germline, CDR1 is SGHRS, CDR2 YFSETQ. In DNA form, the CDR3 reads TGCGCCAGCAGCAAAACCGGGGGCTCCTACAATGAGCAGTTCTTC. This translates into CASSKTGGSYNEQFF.

This clonotype appeared a few times. The rearrangement joins TRBV7-2 to TRBJ2-1, with 9 positions matching TRBD1. The CDR3 has 16 amino acids. CDR1 SGHTA and CDR2 FQGNSA come from the germline V gene. With 1 base clipped from V and 4 bases from J, the junction kept 5 bases outside the gene matches. Here the CDR3 reads CASSLGGTGFYNEQFF. CDR3 bases: TGTGCCAGCAGCTTAGGGGGGACAGGGTTTTACAATGAGCAGTTCTTC.

This clonotype was seen a handful of times. V and J are TRBV11-2 and TRBJ2-1; 15 positions match TRBD2. V lost 4 bases, J lost 8 bases, and 3 bases stayed unmatched. Per the germline V gene, CDR1 is SGHAT and CDR2 is FQNNGV. The CDR3 consists of 15 residues. The DNA for the CDR3 is TGTGCCAGCAGCTGGACTAGCGGGAGGGCGTATGAGCAGTTCTTC. It specifies CASSWTSGRAYEQFF.

For this clonotype: A much larger clonotype is one base distant, so this may be a read error. Because it lacks the conserved phenylalanine or tryptophan at the end, this CDR3 is likely a read error. The chain is built from TRBV7-2 and TRBJ2-7, with D unresolved. Germline V lookup: CDR1 SGHTA, CDR2 FQGNSA. Trimming removed 4 bases at V and 4 bases at J, with 11 bases between. CDR3 length: 13 residues. CDR3 residues: CASSYYSGYEQYL. In DNA form, the CDR3 reads TGTGCCAGCAGCTACTACTCTGGATACGAGCAGTACCTC.

This clonotype was seen only once. This may be a read error: a much more frequent sequence differs by one nucleotide. V and J are TRBV20-1 and TRBJ2-3, with D possibly matching TRBD2 (6 bases). CDR3 length: 15 residues. Germline V gene lookup returns CDR1 DFQATT and CDR2 SNEGSKA (reference sequence). CDR3 bases: TGCTGTGCTAGATCCCCCGGGACTAGCACAGATACGCAGTATTTT. Its translation is CCARSPGTSTDTQYF.